This TCR beta chain was sequenced for a study of CD8+ T cells in alopecia areata. Study results and caveats: It was less clear whether patients shared TCRs than it was in mice, possibly because of HLA.

The count of this clone is one. Its antigen is undetermined. Trimming left V 4 bases short and J 2 bases short, with 12 bases between. The CDR3 runs 14 residues. Germline V gives CDR1 SGHDN, CDR2 FVKESK. The treatment: oral pan-JAK inhibitor, 5-10 mg twice daily. The sequencing template was cDNA reverse transcribed from extracted RNA. The method was immunoSEQ multiplex PCR; TCRdb's version includes in-frame clones alone and lacks a portion of them. The profile shows approximately 130,000 clones, approximately 60% of them singletons. The chain has TRBV14 and TRBJ2-7; a possible D gene is TRBD1 (5 bases). Sample: CD4+ T cells sorted from blood, taken at week 4, from a patient treated with tofacitinib. The TCR was taken from a human donor with alopecia areata. CDR3 sequence: CASSPLDKAYEQYF. The CDR3, as DNA: TGTGCCAGCAGCCCTTTGGACAAAGCCTACGAGCAGTACTTC.